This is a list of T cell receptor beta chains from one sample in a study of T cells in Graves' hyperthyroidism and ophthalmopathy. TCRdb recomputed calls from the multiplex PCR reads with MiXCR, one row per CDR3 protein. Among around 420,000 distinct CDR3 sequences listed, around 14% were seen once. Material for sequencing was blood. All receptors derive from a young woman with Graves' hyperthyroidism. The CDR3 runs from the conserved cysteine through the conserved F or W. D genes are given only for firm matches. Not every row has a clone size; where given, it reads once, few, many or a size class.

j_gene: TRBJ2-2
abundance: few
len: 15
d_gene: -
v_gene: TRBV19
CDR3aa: CASSTPDSFTGELFF
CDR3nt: TGTGCCAGTAGTACCCCGGACAGCTTCACCGGGGAGCTGTTTTTT

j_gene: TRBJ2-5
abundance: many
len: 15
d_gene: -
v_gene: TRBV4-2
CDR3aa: CASSQGRANQETQYF
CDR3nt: TGTGCCAGCAGCCAGGGTCGGGCGAACCAAGAGACCCAGTACTTC

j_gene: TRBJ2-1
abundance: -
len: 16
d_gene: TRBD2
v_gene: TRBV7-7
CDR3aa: CASSLGLAGGVNEQFF
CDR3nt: TGTGCTAGCAGCTTGGGACTAGCGGGAGGGGTCAATGAGCAGTTCTTC

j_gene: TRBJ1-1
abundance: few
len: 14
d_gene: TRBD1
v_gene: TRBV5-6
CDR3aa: CASSWKTGITEAFF
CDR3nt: TGTGCCAGCAGCTGGAAGACAGGGATCACTGAAGCTTTCTTT

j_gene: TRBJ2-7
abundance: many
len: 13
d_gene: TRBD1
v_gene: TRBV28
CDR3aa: CASRPGTEYEQYF
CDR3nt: TGTGCCAGCAGACCTGGGACAGAATACGAGCAGTACTTC

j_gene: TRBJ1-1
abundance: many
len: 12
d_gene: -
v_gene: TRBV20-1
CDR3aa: CSARVRATEAFF
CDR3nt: TGCAGTGCTAGAGTCAGGGCCACTGAAGCTTTCTTT

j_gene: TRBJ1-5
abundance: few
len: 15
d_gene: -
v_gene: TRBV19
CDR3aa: CASSQDSGKNQPQHF
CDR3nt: TGTGCCAGTAGTCAAGATTCAGGGAAGAATCAGCCCCAGCATTTT

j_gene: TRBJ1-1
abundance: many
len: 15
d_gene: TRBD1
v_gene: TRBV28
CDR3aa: CASSSPGTGSTEAFF
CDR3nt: TGTGCCAGCAGCTCCCCCGGGACAGGGTCCACTGAAGCTTTCTTT

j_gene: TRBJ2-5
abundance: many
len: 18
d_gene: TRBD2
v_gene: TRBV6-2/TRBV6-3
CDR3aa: CASSYPLTLAREGETQYF
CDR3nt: TGTGCCAGCAGTTACCCCTTGACCTTGGCCCGGGAGGGAGAGACCCAGTACTTC

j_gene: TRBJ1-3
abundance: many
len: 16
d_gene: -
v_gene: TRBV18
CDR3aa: CASSTADVSSGNTIYF
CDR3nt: TGTGCCAGCTCAACTGCCGACGTAAGCTCTGGAAACACCATATATTTT

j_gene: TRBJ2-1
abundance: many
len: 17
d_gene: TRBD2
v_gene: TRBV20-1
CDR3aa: CSARDRAGGPITNEQFF
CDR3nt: TGCAGTGCTAGAGATCGAGCGGGAGGGCCTATAACGAATGAGCAGTTCTTC

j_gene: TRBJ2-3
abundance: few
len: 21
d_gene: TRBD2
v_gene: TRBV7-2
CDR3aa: CASSFLGGENVAGGPLDTQYF
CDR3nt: TGTGCCAGCAGCTTTCTAGGGGGCGAGAATGTAGCGGGGGGGCCCCTAGATACGCAGTATTTT

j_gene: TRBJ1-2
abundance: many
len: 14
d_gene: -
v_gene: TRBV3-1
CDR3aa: CASSLRQAFYGYTF
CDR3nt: TGTGCCAGCAGTCTACGACAAGCCTTCTATGGCTACACCTTC

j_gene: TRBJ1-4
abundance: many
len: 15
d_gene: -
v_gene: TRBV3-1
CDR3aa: CASSQAGRGNEKLFF
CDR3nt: TGTGCCAGCAGCCAAGCTGGGAGAGGGAATGAAAAACTGTTTTTT

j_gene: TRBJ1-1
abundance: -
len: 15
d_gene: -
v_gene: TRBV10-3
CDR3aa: CAISESGLLNTEAFF
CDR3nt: TGTGCCATCAGTGAGTCGGGACTGCTGAACACTGAAGCTTTCTTT

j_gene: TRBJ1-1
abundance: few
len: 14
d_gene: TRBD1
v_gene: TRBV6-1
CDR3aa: CASRAGTGGTEAFF
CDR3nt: TGTGCCAGCAGGGCCGGGACAGGGGGCACTGAAGCTTTCTTT